Included here is one T cell receptor beta chain sequence, with context. The CDR3 sequence is 15 residues long. Germline V lookup: CDR1 SGHDT, CDR2 YYEEEE. Germline trimming cut 4 bases from V and 5 bases from J; bases unmatched to any gene: 7. In the study's own analysis: By means of reference gene primer amplification, nucleated cell counts were estimated. The data were produced by immunoSEQ multiplex PCR, yet TCRdb's version contains in-frame clones alone and is incomplete. The DNA gave D and trimming, while V, J and clone size come from that table. The sample lists about 180,000 clones; about 85% were seen once. These data belong to a study of blood T cell repertoires in COVID-19. As for the study in general: Sites across the United States, Italy and Spain contributed samples from acute and convalescent COVID-19. T cells, B-cell-depleted T cells, or PBMCs supplied cDNA or gDNA.

This chain uses TRBV5-6 with TRBJ2-1; 9 bases fit TRBD2. The sequenced sample consisted of peripheral blood. This clonotype was sampled from a woman aged 25 to 45 with active or convalescent COVID-19. CDR3 coding DNA: TGTGCCAGCAGCCCATTAGCGGGAGTCGACAATGAGCAGTTCTTC. Amino acids: CASSPLAGVDNEQFF.